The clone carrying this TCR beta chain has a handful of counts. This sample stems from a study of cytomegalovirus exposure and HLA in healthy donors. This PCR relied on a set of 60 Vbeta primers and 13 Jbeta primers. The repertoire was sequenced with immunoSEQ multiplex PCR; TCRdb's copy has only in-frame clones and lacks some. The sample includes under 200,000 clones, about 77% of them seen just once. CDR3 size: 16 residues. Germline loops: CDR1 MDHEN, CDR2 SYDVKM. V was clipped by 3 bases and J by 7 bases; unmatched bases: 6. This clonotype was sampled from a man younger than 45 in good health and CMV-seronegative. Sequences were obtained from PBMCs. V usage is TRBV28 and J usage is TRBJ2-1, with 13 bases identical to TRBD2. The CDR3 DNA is TGTGCCAGCAGTTTTTCCGGGACTAGCGGGGTGAATGAGCAGTTCTTC. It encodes CASSFSGTSGVNEQFF.